This TCR beta chain was captured in a study of T cells after yellow fever vaccination (dated by TCRdb to the late 2010s). Broadly, across the study: Staining for CD3, CD45RA, CCR7 and CD95 was used to sort memory subsets (EM, EMRA, CM and Tscm) on a BD FACS Aria III. Blood samples were taken at several timepoints before and after primary and secondary immunization, and bulk PBMC replicates and cell subsets were isolated. Sorting of memory subsets took place on days 0, 15 and 45 and at 18 months after primary vaccination, as well as on days 0, 15 and 45 after the 30-year booster. The cohort comprised two healthy male donors, one aged 18 to 30 and one aged 30 to 40 years. To follow T-cell clones before and after primary and booster YFV17D yellow fever vaccination, bulk TCR alpha and beta repertoires were sequenced over time. The SMART-Seq v4 Ultra Low Input RNA kit was used to prepare libraries from fractions with low cell numbers.

Ends trimmed: V by 6 bases, J by 4 bases; bases unmatched to a gene: 5. CDR1 and CDR2 (MGHDK, SYGVNS) derive from the germline V gene. The CDR3 contains 14 residues, cysteine and phenylalanine counted. Of all the DNA, just the CDR3 is kept, 42 bases in frame from base 1. Synthesis of TCR cDNA relied on 5'RACE template switching, a step that introduced a universal primer site along with unique molecular identifiers. cDNA synthesis was primed from both the TCR alpha and TCR beta constant segments. Library amplification used two PCR steps, and the second PCR step added sample barcodes and sequencing adapters. Sequencing of libraries was performed on Illumina HiSeq 2500 (2x100 bp) or NovaSeq (2x150 bp). The paper's processing steps were these. MIGEC handled demultiplexing of reads and collapsing into UMI consensus sequences, while MiXCR performed V(D)J alignment. Vaccine-responding clonotypes were identified with edgeR using replicate PBMC samples, with FDR below 0.01 and a log2 fold change above 5 up to day 15 being required. Each bulk clonotype received a CD4 or CD8 identity based on whether the sequenced CD4 or CD8 repertoire contained that clonotype at higher abundance. To estimate the distribution of each clone across memory phenotypes, clonotype frequencies in memory subsets were weighted by FACS-sorted cell numbers. Using fastp trimming at Q25 and MiXCR clonotype assembly, TCRdb reanalyzed the public sequencing data and kept in-frame beta chains. Under each unique CDR3 protein, matching rows form one entry showing the most common genes and DNA. TCRdb assigned the V and J calls; the authors' analysis was not used. The sample table shows roughly 26,000 distinct CDR3 sequences, and 4.5% to 6% are seen once. Clones ranked in the top ten supply about 10% of the sample.

The treatment or condition label of this sample denotes: live attenuated yellow fever vaccine strain. A standard Ficoll-Paque protocol was used to isolate PBMCs from peripheral blood. For sorted memory subsets, RNA extraction was done with the RNeasy Micro Kit. This clonotype was picked up many times. Per-base quality was not reported, and no clone a single base away is much larger than it. The paper as a whole reports these results and caveats: A small share of clonotypes occurred in both CD4 and CD8 compartments, likely arising from convergent recombination. On day 0, almost all vaccine-responding clonotypes were found to be below detection in the sorted memory subsets. Because abundant contaminating clonotypes from the bulk population could be contained in FACS-sorted repertoires, computational filtering was required. After the booster, most clones that had expanded after primary vaccination were detected again (approximately 96% of CD4 and around 88% of CD8), suggesting broad maintenance of memory. Because only a couple of donors were included in the study, the extent to which the findings can be generalized is limited. Compared with the primary T-cell response, the secondary T-cell response was weaker but faster, peaking on day 5 rather than day 15.

The sequence joins TRBV25-1 to TRBJ2-1; 8 bases in the middle match TRBD2. The sample in question was PBMCs, either bulk or a sorted T-cell subset (CD4+, CD8+, memory, or dextramer-sorted; not recorded which), obtained 15 days after the yellow fever booster vaccination. The source is a man aged 25-40 years who received the YFV17D yellow fever vaccine. The CDR3 protein is CASSPSGPYNEQFF. The DNA sequence is given as TGTGCCAGCAGCCCTAGCGGGCCGTACAATGAGCAGTTCTTC.